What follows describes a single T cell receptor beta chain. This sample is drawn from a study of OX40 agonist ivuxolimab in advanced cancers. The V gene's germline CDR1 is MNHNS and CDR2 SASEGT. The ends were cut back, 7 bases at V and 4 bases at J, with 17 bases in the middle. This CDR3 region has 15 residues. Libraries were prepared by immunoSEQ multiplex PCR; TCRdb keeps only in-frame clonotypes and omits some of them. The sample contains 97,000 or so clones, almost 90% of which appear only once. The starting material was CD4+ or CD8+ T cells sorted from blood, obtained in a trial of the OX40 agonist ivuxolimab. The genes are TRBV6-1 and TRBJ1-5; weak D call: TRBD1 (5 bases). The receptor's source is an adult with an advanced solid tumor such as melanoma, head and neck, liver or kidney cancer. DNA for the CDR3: TGTGCCAGCACCCCGGGAGCAGGGAGAAATCAGCCCCAGCATTTT. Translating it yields CASTPGAGRNQPQHF.